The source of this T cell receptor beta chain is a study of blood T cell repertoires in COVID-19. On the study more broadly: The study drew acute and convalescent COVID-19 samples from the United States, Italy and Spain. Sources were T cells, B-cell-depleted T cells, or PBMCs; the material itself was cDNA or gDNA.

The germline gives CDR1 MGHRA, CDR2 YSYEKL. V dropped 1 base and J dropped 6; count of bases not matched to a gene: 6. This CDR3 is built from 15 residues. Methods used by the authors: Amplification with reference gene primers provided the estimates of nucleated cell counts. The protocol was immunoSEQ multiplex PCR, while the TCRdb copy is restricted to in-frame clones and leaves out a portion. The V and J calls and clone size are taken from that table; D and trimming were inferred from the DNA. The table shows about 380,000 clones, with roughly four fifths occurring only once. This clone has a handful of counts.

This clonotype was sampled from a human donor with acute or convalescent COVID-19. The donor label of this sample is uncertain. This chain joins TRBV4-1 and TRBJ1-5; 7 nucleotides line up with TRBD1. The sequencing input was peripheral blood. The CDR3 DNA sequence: TGCGCCAGCAGCCAAGGTGGGACAGTGTTTCAGCCCCAGCATTTT. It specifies CASSQGGTVFQPQHF.